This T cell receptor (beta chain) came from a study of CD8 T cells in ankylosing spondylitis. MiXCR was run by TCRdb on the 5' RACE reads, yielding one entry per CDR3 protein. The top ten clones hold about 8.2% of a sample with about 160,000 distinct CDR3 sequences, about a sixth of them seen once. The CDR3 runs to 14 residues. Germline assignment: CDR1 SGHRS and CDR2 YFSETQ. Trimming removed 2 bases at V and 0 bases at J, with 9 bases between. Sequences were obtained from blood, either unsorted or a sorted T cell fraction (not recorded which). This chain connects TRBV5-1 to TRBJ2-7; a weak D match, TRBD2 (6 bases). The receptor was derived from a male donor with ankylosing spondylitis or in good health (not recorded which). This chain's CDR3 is CASSFGGISYEQYF. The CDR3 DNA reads TGCGCCAGCAGCTTCGGCGGGATCTCCTACGAGCAGTACTTC.